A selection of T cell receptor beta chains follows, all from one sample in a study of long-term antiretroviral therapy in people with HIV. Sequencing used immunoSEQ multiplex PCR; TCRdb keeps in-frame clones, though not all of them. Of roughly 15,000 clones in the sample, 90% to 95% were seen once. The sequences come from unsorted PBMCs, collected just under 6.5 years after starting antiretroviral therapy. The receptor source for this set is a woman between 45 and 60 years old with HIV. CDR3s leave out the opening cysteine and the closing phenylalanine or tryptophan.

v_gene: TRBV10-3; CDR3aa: AISDGTSQETQY
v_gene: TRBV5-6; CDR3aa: ASSLGDTQY
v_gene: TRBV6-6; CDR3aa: ASSRQATNTGELF
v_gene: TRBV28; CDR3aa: ASSFVGSTQY
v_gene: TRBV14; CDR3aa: ASSQVSRQETQY
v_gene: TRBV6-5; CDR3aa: ASSRQLQGETQY
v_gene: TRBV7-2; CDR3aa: ASSSVVGVSQNIQY
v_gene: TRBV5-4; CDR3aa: ASSLGPSIDGYT
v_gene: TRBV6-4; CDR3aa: ASSDGGRAYNEQF
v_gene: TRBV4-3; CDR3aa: ASSQGYLEDQETQY
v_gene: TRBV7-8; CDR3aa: ASSFSAGQGGTEAF
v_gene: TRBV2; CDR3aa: ASSERGLGLVTYEQY
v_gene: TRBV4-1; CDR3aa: ASSQWFGNYGYT
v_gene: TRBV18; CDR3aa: ASSKGHDSNQPQH
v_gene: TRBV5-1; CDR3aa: ATRTDSSTDTQY
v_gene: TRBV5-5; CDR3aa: ASNVGGGSTEAF
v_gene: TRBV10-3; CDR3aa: AIKGQGSSEQY
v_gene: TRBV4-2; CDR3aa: ASSQDLLVQYEQF
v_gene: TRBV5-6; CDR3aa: ASSPGTRGSEAF
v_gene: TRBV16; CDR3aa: ASSQSGTGSQPQH
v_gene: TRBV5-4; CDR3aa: ASSSTPGLAVGELF
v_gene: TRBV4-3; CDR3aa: ASSRGEEGYNEQF
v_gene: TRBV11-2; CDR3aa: ASSTMHSGFEQF
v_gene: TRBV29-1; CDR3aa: SVDLLRGYGTEAF
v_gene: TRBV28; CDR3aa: ASSRNRNKGAKEKLF